This TCR beta chain was identified during a study of blood T cell repertoires in COVID-19. This table comes from immunoSEQ multiplex PCR, and its TCRdb copy is limited to in-frame clones, with some not included. The sample lists around 190,000 clones, 88% occurring once. The trim removed 4 bases at V and 5 bases at J, leaving 2 bases unmatched. Per the germline V gene, CDR1 is KGHSH and CDR2 is LQKENI. The CDR3 runs to 12 residues. The TCR was taken from a man between 18 and 35 years old with active or convalescent COVID-19. The V gene is TRBV18, the J gene TRBJ2-7; 7 bases align to TRBD1. The sample taken for sequencing was peripheral blood. The CDR3 coding sequence is TGTGCCAGCTCACAAGACAGGGACGAGCAGTACTTC. This sequence encodes CASSQDRDEQYF.